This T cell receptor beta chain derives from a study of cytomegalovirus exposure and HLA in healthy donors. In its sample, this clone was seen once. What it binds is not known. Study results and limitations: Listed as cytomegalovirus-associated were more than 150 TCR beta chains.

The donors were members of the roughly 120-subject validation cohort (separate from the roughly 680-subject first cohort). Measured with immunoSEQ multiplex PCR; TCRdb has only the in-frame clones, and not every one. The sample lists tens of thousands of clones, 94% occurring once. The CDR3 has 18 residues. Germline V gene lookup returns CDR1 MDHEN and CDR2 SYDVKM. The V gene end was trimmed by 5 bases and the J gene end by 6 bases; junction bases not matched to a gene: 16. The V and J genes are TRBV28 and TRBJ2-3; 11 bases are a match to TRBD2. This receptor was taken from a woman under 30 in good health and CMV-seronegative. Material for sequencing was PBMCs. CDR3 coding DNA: TGTGCCAGCAGTGACCTGCGGGCTAGCGGGGGGCTGGGGGATACGCAGTATTTT. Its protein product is CASSDLRASGGLGDTQYF.